This T cell receptor (beta chain) was profiled in a study of T-cell memory formation after mild COVID-19. TCRdb reprocessed the 5' RACE reads with MiXCR, giving one entry per CDR3 protein. The profile shows hundreds of thousands of distinct CDR3 sequences, 25% to 30% of them singletons. The ends lost 6 bases at V and 8 bases at J; junction bases unmatched: 16. CDR3 length: 16 amino acids. This chain connects TRBV12-3 or TRBV12-4 to TRBJ2-1, with 7 bases identical to TRBD2. The sequenced material came from PBMCs or a T cell subset sorted from them (not recorded which). The clonotype was recovered from an adult woman who had mild COVID-19 (a few samples of this study predate the infection). Cell type and time point are not known. The CDR3 protein is CASSPRGAGDRDEQFF. CDR3 bases: TGTGCCAGCAGCCCGCGAGGGGCGGGAGATAGGGATGAGCAGTTCTTC.